The 4 T cell receptor beta chains reported below all come from one sample, sequenced in a study of CXCR3-negative and CXCR3-positive naive CD8 T cells. The method, 5' RACE with UMI labels, was used to prepare the TRB cDNA libraries. TCRdb reanalyzed the 5' RACE reads, giving one entry per CDR3 protein sequence and no DNA. The table lists about 39,000 distinct CDR3 sequences. Sequencing was carried out using naive CXCR3- CD8+ T cells from blood. Subset noted: CD45RO-CCR7+CD27+CD95- naive CD8+ T cells lacking CXCR3 (TNR3-). The receptors here all came from a human donor in good health. Some clones in this sample may be carry-over from other donors' samples.

The chain has TRBV7-9 and TRBJ2-2; the TCRdb D gene call, TRBD2, has no DNA to confirm it. The CDR3 loop spans 16 amino acids. Germline V lookup: CDR1 SEHNR, CDR2 FQNEAQ (reference sequence). CDR3 amino acids: CASSLEASGNTGELFF.

V gene TRBV12-3 or TRBV12-4 combines with J gene TRBJ2-7; TCRdb returns TRBD1, unconfirmable since there is no DNA. This CDR3 contains 13 residues. Here the CDR3 reads CASRGAPDYEQYF.

The J gene is TRBJ1-6, the V gene TRBV7-9. CDR3 length equals 16 residues. The germline V gene encodes CDR1 SEHNR and CDR2 FQNEAQ (reference sequence). CDR3 region: CASSPNFRSSNSPLHF. The whole variable domain, filled in from reference TRBV7-9 and TRBJ1-6, reads DTGVSQNPRHKITKRGQNVTFRCDPISEHNRLYWYRQTLGQGPEFLTYFQNEAQLEKSRLLSDRFSAERPKGSFSTLEIQRTEQGDSAMYLCASSPNFRSSNSPLHFGNGTRLTVT.

This clonotype registers medium-sized by frequency. V and J are TRBV11-1 and TRBJ2-1; as DNA is missing, the TRBD1 call by TCRdb cannot be tested. Germline-derived CDR1 and CDR2 are SGHAT and FQDESV (reference sequence). This CDR3 has 15 residues. The CDR3 sequence is CASTVTGSSYNEQFF. The variable domain in full, completed from reference TRBV11-1 and TRBJ2-1, reads EAEVAQSPRYKITEKSQAVAFWCDPISGHATLYWYRQILGQGPELLVQFQDESVVDDSQLPKDRFSAERLKGVDSTLKIQPAELGDSAMYLCASTVTGSSYNEQFFGPGTRLTVL.